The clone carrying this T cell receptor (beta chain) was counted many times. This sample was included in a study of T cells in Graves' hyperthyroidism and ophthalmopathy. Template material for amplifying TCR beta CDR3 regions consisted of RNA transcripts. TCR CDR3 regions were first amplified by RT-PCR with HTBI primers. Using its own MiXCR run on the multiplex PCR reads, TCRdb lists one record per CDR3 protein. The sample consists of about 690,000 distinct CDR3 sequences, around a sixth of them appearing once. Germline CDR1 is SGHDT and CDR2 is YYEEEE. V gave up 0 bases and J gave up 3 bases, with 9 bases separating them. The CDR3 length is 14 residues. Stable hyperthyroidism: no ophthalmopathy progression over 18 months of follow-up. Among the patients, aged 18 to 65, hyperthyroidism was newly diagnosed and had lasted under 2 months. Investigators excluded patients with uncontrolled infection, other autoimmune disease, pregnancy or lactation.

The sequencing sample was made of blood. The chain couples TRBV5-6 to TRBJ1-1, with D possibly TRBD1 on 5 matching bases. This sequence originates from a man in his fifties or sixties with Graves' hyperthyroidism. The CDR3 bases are TGTGCCAGCAGCTTGGCGCCGGGGCACACTGAAGCTTTCTTT. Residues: CASSLAPGHTEAFF.